This T cell receptor (beta chain) originates from a study of blood T cell repertoires in COVID-19. Across the whole study: Acute and convalescent COVID-19 samples came from the United States, Italy and Spain. The cDNA or gDNA used as material had been derived from T cells, B-cell-depleted T cells, or PBMCs.

Original analysis: How many nucleated cells were present was estimated from reference gene primer amplification. Profiled with immunoSEQ multiplex PCR; TCRdb holds only in-frame clones, not every one. V, J and clone size reflect that table, while D and trimming were determined from the DNA. The data contain 200,000 or so clones, roughly 90% of them singletons. Germline assignment: CDR1 ENHRY and CDR2 SYGVKD. Trimming cost V 2 bases and J 1 base; bases outside gene matches: 8. The CDR3 has 17 amino acids. The material sequenced was peripheral blood. This TCR was recovered from a woman aged 60-75 years with acute or convalescent COVID-19. This chain uses TRBV10-3 with TRBJ2-4, with TRBD2 matching over 7 bases. In DNA, the CDR3 is TGTGCCATCAGTGAGAAGGGAGGGGAAACGGCCAAAAACATTCAGTACTTC. Protein sequence: CAISEKGGETAKNIQYF.